A single sample is the source of the 15 T cell receptor beta chains below, sequenced in a study of T cell responses to AZD1222 COVID-19 vaccine. Profiling relied on immunoSEQ multiplex PCR, and the TCRdb table lists in-frame clones only, not all of them. The sample has tens of thousands of clones; just over 90% are singletons. Material: peripheral blood, obtained on day 0 of AZD1222 vaccination. Receptor source: an adult in good health.

A remark on this clone: At one end the junction does not follow the germline gene, possibly because of a read error. J is TRBJ1-2 and V is TRBV11-3; 10 bases line up with TRBD1. The CDR3 has 13 amino acids. Germline V gives CDR1 SGHNT, CDR2 YENEEA. CDR3: CASSSSTGGRVSF. CDR3 bases: TGTGCCAGCAGCTCATCGACAGGGGGCCGAGTGTCCTTC.

The rearrangement joins TRBV2 to TRBJ2-1, with 9 bases identical to TRBD2. With V trimmed by 6 bases and J by 6 bases, 6 bases remained unmatched. The germline V gene encodes CDR1 SNHLY and CDR2 FYNNEI. The CDR3 has 14 amino acids. The CDR3 reads CASRLLTSGNEQFF. DNA of the CDR3: TGTGCCAGCAGACTATTGACTAGCGGCAATGAGCAGTTCTTC.

The rearrangement links TRBV18 to TRBJ1-1, with TRBD1 as a possible D gene (5 bases). V was shortened by 3 bases and J by 0 bases, with 14 bases between the two germline ends. The germline V gene has CDR1 KGHSH and CDR2 LQKENI. The CDR3 runs to 16 residues. The CDR3 nucleotides are TGTGCCAGCTCACCCAGGGAGAGGGAAATGAACACTGAAGCTTTCTTT. Translation gives CASSPREREMNTEAFF.

The chain joins TRBV28 to TRBJ1-4; 9 bases map to TRBD1. There are 15 residues in the CDR3. The germline V gene encodes CDR1 MDHEN and CDR2 SYDVKM. The V gene end was trimmed by 3 bases and the J gene end by 10 bases; junction bases not matched to a gene: 9. The CDR3 spells CASSLAGTGYGKLFF. The CDR3 DNA is TGTGCCAGCAGTTTGGCCGGGACAGGGTACGGAAAACTGTTTTTT.

The chain carries TRBV30 and TRBJ2-5; D remains ambiguous. V lost 0 bases to trimming and J lost 4 bases, with 9 bases between them. Germline V lookup: CDR1 GTSNPN, CDR2 SVGIG (reference sequence). This CDR3 comprises 13 residues. The CDR3 loop is CAWSVRRAETQYF. CDR3 DNA: TGTGCCTGGAGTGTAAGGAGAGCAGAGACCCAGTACTTC.

The rearrangement links TRBV28 to TRBJ2-5; 7 bases are shared with TRBD1. Germline V CDR1 and CDR2: MDHEN, SYDVKM. There are 10 residues in the CDR3. The J segment lost 12 bases and the V segment lost 6 bases, leaving 4 bases of the junction unmatched. This CDR3 reads CASRDRVEYF. The CDR3 DNA reads as TGTGCCAGCAGAGACAGGGTCGAGTACTTC. Looking up the rest from reference TRBV28 and TRBJ2-5 gives the full variable domain: DVKVTQSSRYLVKRTGEKVFLECVQDMDHENMFWYRQDPGLGLRLIYFSYDVKMKEKGDIPEGYSVSREKKERFSLILESASTNQTSMYLCASRDRVEYFGPGTRLLVL.

The rearrangement uses TRBV19 and TRBJ2-1; 7 positions match TRBD1. Germline CDR1 and CDR2: LNHDA and SQIVND (reference sequence). The ends lost 0 bases at V and 4 bases at J; junction bases unmatched: 6. There are 16 residues in the CDR3. The CDR3 DNA follows: TGTGCCAGTAGTATAGATACGGGACAGCTATACAATGAGCAGTTCTTC. Encoded protein: CASSIDTGQLYNEQFF.

V and J are TRBV11-3 and TRBJ2-3; D may be TRBD2 (6 bases). Trimming left V 5 bases short and J 4 bases short, with 13 bases between. The germline CDR1 and CDR2 sequences are SGHNT and YENEEA. This CDR3 is built from 14 residues. This CDR3 reads CASSPPSGPDTQYF. The DNA for the CDR3 is TGTGCCAGCAGCCCCCCGAGCGGGCCAGATACGCAGTATTTT.

This clone has just one count. The chain links TRBV27 to TRBJ2-2; TRBD1 matches at 10 bases. Trimming at V came to 7 bases and at J to 7 bases, leaving 6 bases not matched to a gene. This CDR3 spans 14 amino acids. Per the germline V gene, CDR1 is MNHEY and CDR2 is SMNVEV (reference sequence). CDR3: CASNRQGAIGELFF. The CDR3 nucleotides are TGTGCCAGCAACCGACAGGGGGCGATCGGGGAGCTGTTTTTT.

The chain joins TRBV7-9 to TRBJ2-7; no firm D call. This CDR3 contains 13 residues. Germline V gene lookup returns CDR1 SEHNR and CDR2 FQNEAQ (reference sequence). Trimming took off 0 bases at V and 3 bases at J, with 6 bases between the two ends. CDR3 protein: CASSLAVVYEQYF. The CDR3 coding sequence is TGTGCCAGCAGCTTAGCGGTGGTCTACGAGCAGTACTTC.

In its sample, this clone was seen a few times. This rearrangement joins TRBV19 to TRBJ1-5; the match to TRBD1 covers 7 bases. Germline CDR1 reads LNHDA; CDR2 reads SQIVND (reference sequence). The CDR3 has 14 amino acids. V shed 9 bases and J 2 bases; nucleotides not matched to a gene: 7. CDR3 bases: TGTGCCAGCTCACAGGGGATGGGCAATCAGCCCCAGCATTTT. This gives the protein CASSQGMGNQPQHF.

The V gene is TRBV7-9, the J gene TRBJ1-6; the match to TRBD1 covers 8 bases. Trimming cost V 5 bases and J 2 bases; bases outside gene matches: 5. Germline V CDR1 and CDR2: SEHNR, FQNEAQ (reference sequence). The length of the CDR3 is 16 residues. The CDR3 nucleotides are TGTGCCAGCAGCCCAATGGACAGGGCCTATAATTCACCCCTCCACTTT. Its protein product is CASSPMDRAYNSPLHF.

The chain uses TRBV18 and TRBJ1-2; possibly TRBD1 for D (5 bases). Germline loops: CDR1 KGHSH, CDR2 LQKENI. This CDR3 spans 14 amino acids. Trimming shortened V by 3 bases and J by 3 bases, and 11 bases separated the two germline ends. This CDR3 reads CASSPGQGDYGYTF. CDR3 nucleotide sequence: TGTGCCAGCTCACCTGGGCAGGGAGACTATGGCTACACCTTC.

The chain uses TRBV7-9 and TRBJ2-1; 7 positions agree with TRBD2. Germline trimming cut 5 bases from V and 0 bases from J; bases unmatched to any gene: 7. This CDR3 has 16 amino acids. Germline V CDR1 and CDR2: SEHNR, FQNEAQ (reference sequence). The CDR3 coding sequence is TGTGCCAGCAGCCACACTAGCGTGAGCTCCTACAATGAGCAGTTCTTC. Translated, it gives CASSHTSVSSYNEQFF.

The V gene is TRBV24-1, the J gene TRBJ2-1; D may be TRBD2 (6 bases). Trimming removed 3 bases from V and 3 bases from J, with 17 bases in between. In germline, CDR1 is KGHDR, CDR2 SFDVKD. This CDR3 is 17 amino acids long. As DNA, the CDR3 is TGTGCCACCAGTGATCTCTACGGGCGGGGAGACTACAATGAGCAGTTCTTC. This encodes CATSDLYGRGDYNEQFF.